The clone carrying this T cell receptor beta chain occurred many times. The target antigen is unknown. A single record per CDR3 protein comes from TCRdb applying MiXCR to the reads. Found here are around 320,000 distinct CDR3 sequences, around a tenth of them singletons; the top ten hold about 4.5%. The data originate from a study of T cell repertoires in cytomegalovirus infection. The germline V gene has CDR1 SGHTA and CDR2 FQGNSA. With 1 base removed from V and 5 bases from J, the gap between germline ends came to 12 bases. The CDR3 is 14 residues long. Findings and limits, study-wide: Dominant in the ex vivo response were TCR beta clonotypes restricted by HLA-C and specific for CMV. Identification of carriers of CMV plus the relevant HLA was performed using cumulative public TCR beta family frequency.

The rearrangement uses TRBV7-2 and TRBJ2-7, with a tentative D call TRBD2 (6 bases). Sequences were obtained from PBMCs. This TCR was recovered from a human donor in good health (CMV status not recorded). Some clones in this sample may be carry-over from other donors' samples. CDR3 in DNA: TGTGCCAGCAGCTTAGGCACTAGCTACAACGAGCAGTACTTC. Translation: CASSLGTSYNEQYF.